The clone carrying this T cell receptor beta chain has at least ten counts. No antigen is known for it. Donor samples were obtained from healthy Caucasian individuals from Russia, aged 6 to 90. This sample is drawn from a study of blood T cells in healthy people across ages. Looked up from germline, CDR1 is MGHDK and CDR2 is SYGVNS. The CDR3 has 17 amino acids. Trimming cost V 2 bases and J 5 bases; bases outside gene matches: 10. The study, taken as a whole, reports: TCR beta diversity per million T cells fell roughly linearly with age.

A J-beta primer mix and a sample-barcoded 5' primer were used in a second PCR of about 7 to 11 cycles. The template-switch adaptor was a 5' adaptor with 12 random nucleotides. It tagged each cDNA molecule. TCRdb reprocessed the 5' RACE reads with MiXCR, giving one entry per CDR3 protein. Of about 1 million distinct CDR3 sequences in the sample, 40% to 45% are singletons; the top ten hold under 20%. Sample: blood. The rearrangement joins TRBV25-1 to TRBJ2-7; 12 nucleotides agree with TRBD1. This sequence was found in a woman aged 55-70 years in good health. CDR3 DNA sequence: TGTGCCAGCAGTGAAGCTTTGCGGGACAGGGGGCGCGACGAGCAGTACTTC. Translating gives CASSEALRDRGRDEQYF.